Presented here are 24 T cell receptor beta chains from one specimen sequenced in a study of T cells expressing NK-cell markers. TCRdb reprocessed the 5' RACE reads and stores each CDR3 protein as one record, lacking DNA. The table lists roughly 150,000 distinct CDR3 sequences, with roughly a fifth in the top ten. The sequencing input was blood T cells: a sorted CD56 or NKG2C T cell subset, CD4+ or CD8+ T cells, or bulk PBMC T cells (not recorded which). Receptors were obtained from a man aged 18-69 years in good health.

V and J are TRBV11-3 and TRBJ2-2; as DNA is missing, the TRBD1 call by TCRdb cannot be tested. The CDR3 sequence is 15 residues long. From germline, CDR1 is SGHNT and CDR2 YENEEA. The CDR3 region is CASSGTGWETGELFF.

The rearrangement links TRBV2 to TRBJ2-7; the D call from TCRdb, TRBD1, cannot be confirmed without DNA. This CDR3 has 16 residues. Germline V CDR1 and CDR2: SNHLY, FYNNEI. CDR3 protein: CASSGEEQGPHYEQYF.

The chain recombines TRBV2 with TRBJ2-7; the D call of TRBD1 rests on TCRdb alone, since no DNA is present to check it. Germline CDR1 SNHLY, CDR2 FYNNEI. This CDR3 has 13 residues. The CDR3: CASRTGLGGKTYF.

J is TRBJ1-3 and V is TRBV20-1. CDR1 and CDR2 (germline): DFQATT, SNEGSKA (reference sequence). The CDR3 contains 15 residues. The CDR3 loop is CSARVSVAAGNTIYF.

The chain recombines TRBV15 with TRBJ2-1. The CDR3 covers 13 residues. Germline V gene sequence: CDR1 LNHNV, CDR2 YYDKDF (reference sequence). CDR3 in amino acids: CATSRVSNNEQFF.

The chain uses TRBV15 and TRBJ1-1; TCRdb indicates TRBD1, and absent DNA this call remains unverified. There are 14 residues in the CDR3. Germline lookup yields CDR1 LNHNV and CDR2 YYDKDF (reference sequence). CDR3 amino acids: CATTTGQVNTEAFF.

The CDR3 sequence is CASSTGTEVEKLFF. V and J are TRBV11-2 and TRBJ1-4; the TRBD1 assignment by TCRdb is unverifiable without DNA. In germline, CDR1 is SGHAT, CDR2 FQNNGV. This CDR3 has 14 amino acids. The entire variable domain, with the rest obtained from reference TRBV11-2 and TRBJ1-4, is as follows: EAGVAQSPRYKIIEKRQSVAFWCNPISGHATLYWYQQILGQGPKLLIQFQNNGVVDDSQLPKDRFSAERLKGVDSTLKIQPAKLEDSAVYLCASSTGTEVEKLFFGSGTQLSVL.

The V and J genes are TRBV20-1 and TRBJ2-7; TCRdb's D call, TRBD1, is unchecked because there is no DNA. Germline V gene lookup returns CDR1 DFQATT and CDR2 SNEGSKA (reference sequence). The CDR3 consists of 13 residues. The CDR3 sequence: CSAGQTSTYEQYF.

This chain links TRBV6-1 with TRBJ1-2; TCRdb's D call of TRBD1 is untestable without DNA. The germline CDR1 and CDR2 sequences are MNHNS and SASEGT. This CDR3 region has 14 residues. The CDR3 loop is CASSPTTGFSGYTF.

The rearrangement links TRBV28 to TRBJ2-1; absent DNA, TCRdb's TRBD1 call cannot be checked. The CDR3 runs to 15 residues. The germline CDR1 and CDR2 sequences are MDHEN and SYDVKM. The CDR3 sequence: CASSSSGTGDNEQFF.

This chain connects TRBV27 to TRBJ2-7; TCRdb returns TRBD1, unconfirmable since there is no DNA. The CDR3 totals 15 residues. The germline V gene has CDR1 MNHEY and CDR2 SMNVEV (reference sequence). CDR3 sequence: CASSPHRDAFYEQYF.

This chain uses TRBV6-1 with TRBJ2-5; the D gene TCRdb calls, TRBD1, cannot be checked with no DNA. Germline lookup yields CDR1 MNHNS and CDR2 SASEGT. The CDR3 sequence is 15 residues long. The CDR3: CASSPGGGRGETQYF.

The chain recombines TRBV7-2 with TRBJ2-7; the TRBD2 assignment by TCRdb is unverifiable without DNA. Germline loops: CDR1 SGHTA, CDR2 FQGNSA. CDR3 size: 16 residues. This chain's CDR3 is CASSLVAGENLYEQYF.

CDR3 in amino acids: CASSLVRSTNEQFF. This rearrangement joins TRBV11-1 to TRBJ2-1. Germline V gene data show CDR1 as SGHAT and CDR2 as FQDESV (reference sequence). There are 14 residues in the CDR3.

The chain couples TRBV7-3 to TRBJ2-1; the TCRdb call, TRBD1, lacks DNA for checking. The CDR3 spans 14 residues. CDR1 is SGHTA, CDR2 FQGTGA, per germline. The chain's CDR3 is CASSLFGTGDEQFF.

The CDR3: CASSPRQGATNEKLFF. The J gene is TRBJ1-4, the V gene TRBV4-1; TCRdb outputs TRBD1, but without DNA this stays unchecked. Germline V CDR1 and CDR2: MGHRA, YSYEKL. CDR3 length equals 16 residues.

This chain joins TRBV2 and TRBJ1-1. There are 11 residues in the CDR3. Germline lookup yields CDR1 SNHLY and CDR2 FYNNEI. CDR3 loop: CASMTNTEAFF.

CDR3 sequence: CASSWGTSGGYEQYF. This chain connects TRBV13 to TRBJ2-7; no DNA is available, so the TRBD2 call from TCRdb remains unchecked. The CDR3 contains 15 residues. Germline CDR1 and CDR2: PRHDT and FYEKMQ (reference sequence). Looking up the rest from reference TRBV13 and TRBJ2-7 gives the full variable domain: AAGVIQSPRHLIKEKRETATLKCYPIPRHDTVYWYQQGPGQDPQFLISFYEKMQSDKGSIPDRFSAQQFSDYHSELNMSSLELGDSALYFCASSWGTSGGYEQYFGPGTRLTVT.

This chain uses TRBV12-3 or TRBV12-4 with TRBJ2-7; no DNA is available, so the TRBD1 call from TCRdb remains unchecked. The CDR3 runs 12 residues. The CDR3: CARGGQAYEQYF.

The chain carries TRBV12-3 or TRBV12-4 and TRBJ1-1; the D gene TCRdb calls, TRBD1, cannot be checked with no DNA. The CDR3 runs to 17 residues. Here the CDR3 reads CASSMTGVLRWDTEAFF.

This chain joins TRBV9 and TRBJ2-5; TCRdb indicates TRBD1, and absent DNA this call remains unverified. Germline V gene sequence: CDR1 SGDLS, CDR2 YYNGEE. This CDR3 has 15 amino acids. The CDR3 spells CASTQGGQYQETQYF.

The chain is built from TRBV27 and TRBJ2-7; the TRBD2 assignment by TCRdb is unverifiable without DNA. Germline CDR1 MNHEY, CDR2 SMNVEV (reference sequence). The CDR3 length is 17 residues. The CDR3 sequence: CASSSLPPRQDSYEQYF.

The V and J genes are TRBV23-1 and TRBJ1-4; the TCRdb call, TRBD1, lacks DNA for checking. TRBV23-1 is an ORF, with its function uncertain. The CDR3 totals 14 residues. The chain's CDR3 is CASNEGQTNEKLFF.

This sequence joins TRBV5-1 and TRBJ1-6; TCRdb's D call of TRBD1 is untestable without DNA. The germline V gene encodes CDR1 SGHRS and CDR2 YFSETQ. The CDR3 extends over 16 amino acids. The CDR3 here is CASSLFSQGGGSPLHF.